These T cell receptor beta chains were read from a single sample in a study of blood T cell repertoires in COVID-19. Clones were sequenced by immunoSEQ multiplex PCR, and TCRdb holds only the in-frame ones, with some missing. This table has over 150,000 clones, approximately 91% appearing once. Sequencing was performed on peripheral blood. Receptor source: a man aged 50-59 years with acute or convalescent COVID-19. Each CDR3 is given with its conserved first and last residue. Fields, in order: V gene, D gene, J gene, clone size, CDR3 DNA, CDR3 protein. A D gene is named only where the DNA matches it firmly. Expanded clones get a size class; other rows say once, few or many, or leave the size out.

v_gene: TRBV11-2
d_gene: TRBD2
j_gene: TRBJ2-7
abundance: NA
CDR3nt: TGTGCCAGCAGCCGACTAGCGGCGACCTACGAGCAGTACTTC
CDR3aa: CASSRLAATYEQYF

v_gene: TRBV20-1
d_gene: NA
j_gene: TRBJ2-1
abundance: NA
CDR3nt: TGCAGCGGACTGGACAATGAGCAGTTCTTC
CDR3aa: CSGLDNEQFF

v_gene: TRBV18
d_gene: TRBD1
j_gene: TRBJ1-5
abundance: NA
CDR3nt: TGTGCCAGCTCCGTCTCTACAGGGGGCGGGCAGCCCCAGCATTTT
CDR3aa: CASSVSTGGGQPQHF

v_gene: TRBV10-3
d_gene: NA
j_gene: TRBJ1-5
abundance: NA
CDR3nt: TGTGCCATCAGCGAAAAGACAGGAGGCAATCAGCCCCAGCATTTT
CDR3aa: CAISEKTGGNQPQHF

v_gene: TRBV30
d_gene: NA
j_gene: TRBJ1-2
abundance: NA
CDR3nt: TGTGCCTGGAGTGTACGGGGTCTCCGCTATGGCTACACCTTC
CDR3aa: CAWSVRGLRYGYTF

v_gene: TRBV4-2
d_gene: NA
j_gene: TRBJ1-5
abundance: NA
CDR3nt: TGTGCCAGCAGCCCCAGCGGGGATCAGCCCCAGCATTTT
CDR3aa: CASSPSGDQPQHF

v_gene: TRBV6-2/TRBV6-3
d_gene: TRBD1
j_gene: TRBJ2-1
abundance: once
CDR3nt: TGTGCCAGCAGTCTCTCGGGACAGCCGTCCTACAATGAGCAGTTCTTC
CDR3aa: CASSLSGQPSYNEQFF

v_gene: TRBV5-1
d_gene: TRBD1
j_gene: TRBJ2-7
abundance: NA
CDR3nt: TGCGCCAGCAGCCCTTGGACAGGGGGCGGGTACGAGCAGTACTTC
CDR3aa: CASSPWTGGGYEQYF

v_gene: TRBV6-6
d_gene: NA
j_gene: TRBJ1-1
abundance: NA
CDR3nt: TGTGCCAGCAGTTACTCCAGGCCACAGATGAACACTGAAGCTTTCTTT
CDR3aa: CASSYSRPQMNTEAFF

v_gene: TRBV7-7
d_gene: TRBD2
j_gene: TRBJ2-1
abundance: NA
CDR3nt: TGTGCCAGCAGCTTAACCACTAGCGGAGGGGGAGGCGAGCAGTTCTTC
CDR3aa: CASSLTTSGGGGEQFF

v_gene: TRBV2
d_gene: TRBD2
j_gene: TRBJ2-7
abundance: NA
CDR3nt: TGTGCCAGCAGTCAACTAGCGGGAAGGTCCTACGAGCAGTACTTC
CDR3aa: CASSQLAGRSYEQYF

v_gene: TRBV7-9
d_gene: NA
j_gene: TRBJ2-7
abundance: NA
CDR3nt: TGTGCCAGCAGCTTAGAAGGGGACTACGAGCAGTACTTC
CDR3aa: CASSLEGDYEQYF

v_gene: TRBV7-2
d_gene: NA
j_gene: TRBJ1-1
abundance: NA
CDR3nt: TGTGCCAGCAGCTTAGGAGGATGGGGGGCTGAAGCTTTCTTT
CDR3aa: CASSLGGWGAEAFF

v_gene: TRBV11-2
d_gene: TRBD1
j_gene: TRBJ1-1
abundance: NA
CDR3nt: TGTGCCAGCAGCCGGGACAGGGACAACACTGAAGCTTTCTTT
CDR3aa: CASSRDRDNTEAFF

v_gene: TRBV6-5
d_gene: TRBD2
j_gene: TRBJ2-5
abundance: NA
CDR3nt: TGTGCCAGCAGTTACCGTGGGGGGGGAGTAGGGGAGACCCAGTACTTC
CDR3aa: CASSYRGGGVGETQYF

v_gene: TRBV2
d_gene: TRBD2
j_gene: TRBJ2-6
abundance: NA
CDR3nt: TGTGCCAGCAGGAGGGGGACTAGCGGGTCTGGGGCCAACGTCCTGACTTTC
CDR3aa: CASRRGTSGSGANVLTF

v_gene: TRBV7-9
d_gene: TRBD1
j_gene: TRBJ2-1
abundance: once
CDR3nt: TGTGCCAGCAGACCGGACAGGGGGCCGTACAATGAGCAGTTCTTC
CDR3aa: CASRPDRGPYNEQFF

v_gene: TRBV4-1
d_gene: NA
j_gene: TRBJ1-4
abundance: NA
CDR3nt: TGCGCCAGCAGCCAAGTGTCGGGGGGCGCCGGAAAACTGTTTTTT
CDR3aa: CASSQVSGGAGKLFF

v_gene: TRBV6-2/TRBV6-3
d_gene: NA
j_gene: TRBJ2-1
abundance: NA
CDR3nt: TGTGCCAGCAGTTACTCGGAGGGTACCAATGAGCAGTTCTTC
CDR3aa: CASSYSEGTNEQFF

v_gene: TRBV19
d_gene: TRBD1
j_gene: TRBJ1-1
abundance: NA
CDR3nt: TGTGCCAGTAGTACACAGGGGAGAGGCGCTTTCTTT
CDR3aa: CASSTQGRGAFF

v_gene: TRBV19
d_gene: NA
j_gene: TRBJ1-4
abundance: NA
CDR3nt: TGTGCCAGTACTATTTGGGGGCTAAATGAAAAACTGTTTTTT
CDR3aa: CASTIWGLNEKLFF

v_gene: TRBV11-2
d_gene: TRBD1
j_gene: TRBJ2-3
abundance: NA
CDR3nt: TGTGCCAGCAGCCGAAACAGGGGGACAGATACGCAGTATTTT
CDR3aa: CASSRNRGTDTQYF

v_gene: TRBV19
d_gene: NA
j_gene: TRBJ1-1
abundance: few
CDR3nt: TGTGCCAGTAGTATAGATCAGGGTTTGTGGACTGAAGCTTTCTTT
CDR3aa: CASSIDQGLWTEAFF

v_gene: TRBV5-4
d_gene: NA
j_gene: TRBJ1-1
abundance: NA
CDR3nt: TGTGCCAGCAGCTTGGGACAGACGAACACTGAAGCTTTCTTT
CDR3aa: CASSLGQTNTEAFF

v_gene: TRBV4-2
d_gene: NA
j_gene: TRBJ2-1
abundance: NA
CDR3nt: TGTGCCAGCAGCCCCCACCACCTCAGGGGGACTTACAATGAGCAGTTCTTC
CDR3aa: CASSPHHLRGTYNEQFF

v_gene: TRBV29-1
d_gene: TRBD2
j_gene: TRBJ2-3
abundance: NA
CDR3nt: TGCAGCGCCGAGACTAGCGGGGGGTTAGGTGATACGCAGTATTTT
CDR3aa: CSAETSGGLGDTQYF